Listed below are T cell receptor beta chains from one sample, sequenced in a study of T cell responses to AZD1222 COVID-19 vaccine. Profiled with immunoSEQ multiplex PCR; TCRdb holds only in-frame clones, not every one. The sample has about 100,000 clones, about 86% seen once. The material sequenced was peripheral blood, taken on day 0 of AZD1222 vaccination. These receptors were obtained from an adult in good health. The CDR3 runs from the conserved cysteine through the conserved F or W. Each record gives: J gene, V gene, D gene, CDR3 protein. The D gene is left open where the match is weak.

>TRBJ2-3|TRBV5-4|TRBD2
CASGLRGVGTDTQYF
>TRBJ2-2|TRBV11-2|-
CASSPTNTGELFF
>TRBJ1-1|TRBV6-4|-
CASSRTADTEAFF
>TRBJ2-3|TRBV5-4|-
CASSNMGPDTQYF
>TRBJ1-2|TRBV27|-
CASSNDGWGYTF
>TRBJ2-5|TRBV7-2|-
CASSLGVEETQYF
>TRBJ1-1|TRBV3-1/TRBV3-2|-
CASSQDGNKGTEAFF
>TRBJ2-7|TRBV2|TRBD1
CASQDGQGGEQYF
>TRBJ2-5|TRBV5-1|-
CASSLSEGKQETQYF
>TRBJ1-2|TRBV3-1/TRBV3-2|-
CASSQDRRSGYTF
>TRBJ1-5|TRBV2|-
CASRAGSQPQHF
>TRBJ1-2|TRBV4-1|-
CASSQVMDNGYTF
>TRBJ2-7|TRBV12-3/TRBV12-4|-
CASSGLPYEQYF
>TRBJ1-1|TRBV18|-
CASSADRSNTEAFF
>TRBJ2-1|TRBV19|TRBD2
CASSNSGSLLGNEQFF
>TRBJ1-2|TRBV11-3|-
CASSPGTTGGTYGYTF
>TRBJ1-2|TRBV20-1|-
CSANPGYGYTF
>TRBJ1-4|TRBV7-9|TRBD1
CASSRTGGNEKLFF
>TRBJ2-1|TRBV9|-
CASSVEANPHNEQFF
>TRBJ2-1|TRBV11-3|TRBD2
CASSGTSGSSYNEQFF
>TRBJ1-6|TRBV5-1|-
CASSVEGSFNSPLHF
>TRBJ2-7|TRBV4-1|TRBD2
CASSQSGPILAGDLEQYF
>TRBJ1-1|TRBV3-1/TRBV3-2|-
CASSLQGTLNTEAFF
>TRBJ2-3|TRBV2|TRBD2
CASSASGGLTDTQYF
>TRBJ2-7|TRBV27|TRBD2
CASSLSANTGGSSYEQYF
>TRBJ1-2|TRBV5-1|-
CASSLAPGTTRDGYTF
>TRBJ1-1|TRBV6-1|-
CASSERRASNGMNTEAFF
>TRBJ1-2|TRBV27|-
CASSPRTRNYGYTF